This passage covers 21 T cell receptor beta chains from one sample sequenced in a study of blood T cell repertoires in COVID-19. This table comes from immunoSEQ multiplex PCR, and its TCRdb copy is limited to in-frame clones, with some not included. The table shows 210,000 or so clones, with 75% to 90% occurring only once. Specimen: peripheral blood. The receptors were gathered from a human donor in a cohort sampled during active COVID-19.

The chain carries TRBV6-2 or TRBV6-3 and TRBJ1-1, with D hard to call. V was pared by 6 bases and J by 5 bases, with 13 bases between. Per the germline V gene, CDR1 is MNHEY and CDR2 is SVGEGT. The CDR3 is 13 residues long. CDR3 loop: CASSRGVRTEAFF. The DNA of the CDR3 is TGTGCCAGCAGCCGCGGGGTGAGGACTGAAGCTTTCTTT.

The rearrangement links TRBV7-8 to TRBJ1-4; 7 bases align to TRBD1. The germline gives CDR1 SGHVS, CDR2 FQNEAQ. The CDR3 covers 15 residues. V dropped 5 bases and J dropped 3; count of bases not matched to a gene: 6. The CDR3 reads CASSPRDRSNEKLFF. The CDR3 DNA is TGTGCCAGCAGCCCTCGGGACAGATCTAATGAAAAACTGTTTTTT.

A note on this clone: Given a far larger clone just one base away, this is likely a sequencing read error. The CDR3 sequence: CASSLGSSYEQYF. CDR3 in DNA: TGTGCCAGCAGTTTGGGCAGCTCCTACGAGCAGTACTTC. J is TRBJ2-7 and V is TRBV28; D not certain. Germline V gene sequence: CDR1 MDHEN, CDR2 SYDVKM. CDR3 size: 13 residues. V was cut by 3 bases and J by 0 bases, with 6 bases left in between. Supplemented by reference TRBV28 and TRBJ2-7, the full variable domain reads DVKVTQSSRYLVKRTGEKVFLECVQDMDHENMFWYRQDPGLGLRLIYFSYDVKMKEKGDIPEGYSVSREKKERFSLILESASTNQTSMYLCASSLGSSYEQYFGPGTRLTVT.

The chain combines TRBV30 with TRBJ1-6; D not resolved. Trimming removed 0 bases from V and 5 bases from J, with 11 bases in between. The CDR3 length is 15 residues. Germline V CDR1 and CDR2: GTSNPN, SVGIG (reference sequence). The CDR3 loop is CAWSVNSINNSPLHF. The DNA for the CDR3 is TGTGCCTGGAGTGTAAATAGCATTAATAATTCACCCCTCCACTTT.

V and J are TRBV30 and TRBJ2-7; TRBD2 is a possible D gene (5 bases). The germline gives CDR1 GTSNPN, CDR2 SVGIG (reference sequence). V was shortened by 4 bases and J by 6 bases, with 13 bases between the two germline ends. The CDR3 length is 12 residues. Here the CDR3 reads CAWTMRVPEQYF. DNA of the CDR3: TGTGCCTGGACGATGAGGGTCCCCGAGCAGTACTTC. Together with reference TRBV30 and TRBJ2-7, the CDR3 gives the full variable domain: SQTIHQWPATLVQPVGSPLSLECTVEGTSNPNLYWYRQAAGRGLQLLFYSVGIGQISSEVPQNLSASRPQDRQFILSSKKLLLSDSGFYLCAWTMRVPEQYFGPGTRLTVT.

The V and J genes are TRBV4-2 and TRBJ2-6, with D possibly TRBD2 on 6 matching bases. The CDR3 is 17 residues long. Germline CDR1 is LGHNA and CDR2 is YNFKEQ. Trimming shortened V by 0 bases and J by 0 bases, and 9 bases separated the two germline ends. The CDR3 sequence: CASSQDLSGSGANVLTF. The CDR3 DNA sequence: TGTGCCAGCAGCCAAGATCTTAGCGGCTCTGGGGCCAACGTCCTGACTTTC.

The CDR3 nucleotides are TGTGCCAGCAGCTTGGGGCTAGCGGGAGTAAAAGAGCAGTACTTC. Protein: CASSLGLAGVKEQYF. The chain has TRBV5-4 and TRBJ2-7; 10 nucleotides match TRBD2. The CDR3 consists of 15 residues. V lost 0 bases, J lost 7 bases, and 7 bases stayed unmatched. Germline CDR1 reads SGHNT; CDR2 reads YYREEE (reference sequence).

The V call is TRBV7-3, the J call TRBJ2-7; TRBD2 agrees at 10 bases. The CDR3 length is 16 residues. V gave up 1 base and J gave up 2 bases; unmatched junction bases: 5. Germline CDR1 SGHTA, CDR2 FQGTGA. The CDR3 region has the DNA TGTGCCAGCAGCTTAATTGGGACTAGCGAGACCTACGAGCAGTACTTC. This translates into CASSLIGTSETYEQYF.

The rearrangement links TRBV5-1 to TRBJ2-7; TRBD2 agrees at 11 bases. V trimming: 7 bases; J trimming: 4 bases; junction bases outside the gene matches: 7. Germline lookup yields CDR1 SGHRS and CDR2 YFSETQ. The CDR3 loop spans 14 amino acids. The CDR3 nucleotides read TGCGCCAGCGCGATAGCGGGAGGGAGGTACGAGCAGTACTTC. Translation: CASAIAGGRYEQYF.

This chain links TRBV4-3 with TRBJ1-2; D not certain. Looked up from germline, CDR1 is LGHNA and CDR2 is YSLEER. This CDR3 spans 15 amino acids. V lost 0 bases, J lost 8 bases, and 16 bases lay in between. CDR3 residues: CASSQDLGREKGYTF. In DNA form, the CDR3 reads TGCGCCAGCAGCCAAGATCTTGGGCGGGAGAAGGGCTACACCTTC.

The genes are TRBV19 and TRBJ2-5; D perhaps matches TRBD1 (5 bases). This CDR3 is built from 15 residues. Looked up from germline, CDR1 is LNHDA and CDR2 is SQIVND (reference sequence). Trimming removed 3 bases from V and 2 bases from J, with 13 bases in between. CDR3 coding DNA: TGTGCCAGTAGTATCTACTGGGGCTCTCAAGAGACCCAGTACTTC. Its translation is CASSIYWGSQETQYF.

The CDR3 nucleotides are TGTGCCAGCAGCCAAGGGGCAAGGAACACCGGGGAGCTGTTTTTT. Its translation: CASSQGARNTGELFF. This chain joins TRBV4-2 and TRBJ2-2; D gene unclear. CDR1 is LGHNA and CDR2 is YNFKEQ in the germline V gene. The CDR3 is 15 amino acids. Trimming pared 1 base from V and 1 base from J, leaving 7 bases between.

The V and J genes are TRBV5-8 and TRBJ1-5; the match to TRBD1 covers 7 bases. Per germline, CDR1 SGHTS and CDR2 YDEGEE. This CDR3 comprises 15 residues. The V gene end was trimmed by 1 base and the J gene end by 5 bases; junction bases not matched to a gene: 6. The CDR3 nucleotides are TGTGCCAGCAGCTTGTACAGGGGATCGGATCAGCCCCAGCATTTT. Its translation is CASSLYRGSDQPQHF. Full variable domain (missing parts from reference TRBV5-8 and TRBJ1-5): EAGVTQSPTHLIKTRGQQATLRCSPISGHTSVYWYQQALGLGLQFLLWYDEGEERNRGNFPPRFSGRQFPNYSSELNVNALELEDSALYLCASSLYRGSDQPQHFGDGTRLSIL.

The chain couples TRBV19 to TRBJ1-1; D possibly corresponds to TRBD1 (6 bases). The CDR3 is 15 residues long. The V end was cut by 3 bases, the J end by 1 base, with 12 bases between. Germline lookup yields CDR1 LNHDA and CDR2 SQIVND (reference sequence). As DNA, the CDR3 is TGTGCCAGTAGTATGAGGGGGGGTACGAACACTGAAGCTTTCTTT. The encoded protein is CASSMRGGTNTEAFF.

This clone was observed a single time. The chain carries TRBV6-2 or TRBV6-3 and TRBJ2-7, with a possible D match to TRBD1 (6 bases). V lost 5 bases and J 3 bases, leaving 11 bases between the germline ends. This CDR3 is 13 amino acids long. Germline V gives CDR1 MNHEY, CDR2 SVGEGT. This CDR3 reads CASSMNRDYEQYF. In DNA form, the CDR3 reads TGTGCCAGCAGTATGAACAGGGACTACGAGCAGTACTTC.

The V and J genes are TRBV18 and TRBJ1-5; TRBD1 matches 7 bases. Germline V gene data show CDR1 as KGHSH and CDR2 as LQKENI. This CDR3 has 18 residues. J lost 0 bases, V lost 5 bases, and 13 bases had no gene match. CDR3 in amino acids: CASSAGQVLSYSNQPQHF. The CDR3 nucleotides read TGTGCCAGCTCAGCAGGACAGGTACTTTCCTATAGCAATCAGCCCCAGCATTTT. Combining the CDR3 with reference TRBV18 and TRBJ1-5 gives the whole variable domain NAGVMQNPRHLVRRRGQEARLRCSPMKGHSHVYWYRQLPEEGLKFMVYLQKENIIDESGMPKERFSAEFPKEGPSILRIQQVVRGDSAAYFCASSAGQVLSYSNQPQHFGDGTRLSIL.

This clone was seen a single time. The chain carries TRBV7-2 and TRBJ1-4, with TRBD1 identical over 8 bases. The CDR3 has 14 amino acids. Germline V gives CDR1 SGHTA, CDR2 FQGNSA. Trimming at V came to 4 bases and at J to 5 bases, leaving 3 bases not matched to a gene. CDR3 DNA: TGTGCCAGCAGCTCGCAGGGGGCCAATGAAAAACTGTTTTTT. Its protein is CASSSQGANEKLFF.

The V call is TRBV14, the J call TRBJ2-1, with TRBD2 matching 10 bases. Trimming cost V 3 bases and J 8 bases; bases outside gene matches: 10. The CDR3 is 16 amino acids. CDR1 SGHDN and CDR2 FVKESK come from the germline V gene. As DNA, the CDR3 is TGTGCCAGCAGCCATAACTTAGCGGGAGGCGGCTATGAGCAGTTCTTC. It translates to CASSHNLAGGGYEQFF.

The V call is TRBV9, the J call TRBJ2-7; 10 bases map to TRBD2. The ends lost 4 bases at V and 2 bases at J; junction bases unmatched: 6. Germline loops: CDR1 SGDLS, CDR2 YYNGEE. This CDR3 spans 15 amino acids. CDR3 amino acids: CASSQSTSGPYEQYF. CDR3 nucleotide sequence: TGTGCCAGCAGCCAATCGACTAGCGGGCCCTACGAGCAGTACTTC.

This clone has only a few counts. This CDR3 is CASTLGQGNTGELFF. The CDR3 DNA follows: TGTGCCAGCACCCTAGGGCAGGGGAACACCGGGGAGCTGTTTTTT. The chain joins TRBV9 to TRBJ2-2, with D possibly matching TRBD1 (5 bases). The CDR3 sequence is 15 residues long. Germline V gives CDR1 SGDLS, CDR2 YYNGEE. Trimming removed 6 bases from V and 1 base from J, with 13 bases in between.

This sequence joins TRBV28 and TRBJ2-3; 7 bases are a match to TRBD1. The V gene's germline CDR1 is MDHEN and CDR2 SYDVKM. The CDR3 spans 15 residues. J lost 2 bases, V lost 5 bases, and 7 bases had no gene match. The CDR3 reads CASSVGQVFTDTQYF. The DNA for the CDR3 is TGTGCCAGCAGTGTAGGACAGGTCTTCACAGATACGCAGTATTTT.